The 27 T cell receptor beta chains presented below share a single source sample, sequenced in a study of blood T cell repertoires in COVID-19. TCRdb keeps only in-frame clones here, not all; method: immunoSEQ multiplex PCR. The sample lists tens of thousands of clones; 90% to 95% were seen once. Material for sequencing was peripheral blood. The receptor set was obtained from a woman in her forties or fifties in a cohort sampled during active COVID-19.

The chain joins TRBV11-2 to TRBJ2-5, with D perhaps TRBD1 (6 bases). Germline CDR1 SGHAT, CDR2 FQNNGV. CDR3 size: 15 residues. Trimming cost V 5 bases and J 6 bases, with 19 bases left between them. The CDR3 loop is CASSRHSGTPQTQYF. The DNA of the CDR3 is TGTGCCAGCAGCCGCCACTCCGGGACACCCCAGACCCAGTACTTC.

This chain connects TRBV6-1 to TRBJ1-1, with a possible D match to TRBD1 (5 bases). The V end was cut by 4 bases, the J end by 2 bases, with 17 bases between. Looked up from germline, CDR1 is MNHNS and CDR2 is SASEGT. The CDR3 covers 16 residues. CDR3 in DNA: TGTGCCAGCAGTGCACGGACATCTCTGCTTAACACTGAAGCTTTCTTT. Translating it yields CASSARTSLLNTEAFF.

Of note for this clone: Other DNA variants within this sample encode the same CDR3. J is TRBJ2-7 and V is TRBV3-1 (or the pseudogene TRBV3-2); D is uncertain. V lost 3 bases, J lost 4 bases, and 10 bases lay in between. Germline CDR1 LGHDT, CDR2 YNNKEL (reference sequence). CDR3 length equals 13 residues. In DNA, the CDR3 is TGTGCCAGCAGCCAGGCAGGAACTTACGAGCAGTACTTC. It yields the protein CASSQAGTYEQYF.

The chain's CDR3 is CATTAGRSNQPQHF. The CDR3 DNA reads TGTGCCACCACCGCGGGACGGTCCAATCAGCCCCAGCATTTT. This chain joins TRBV24-1 and TRBJ1-5; possibly TRBD1 for D (5 bases). This CDR3 spans 14 amino acids. V gave up 8 bases and J gave up 3 bases, with 13 bases separating them. CDR1 and CDR2 (germline): KGHDR, SFDVKD.

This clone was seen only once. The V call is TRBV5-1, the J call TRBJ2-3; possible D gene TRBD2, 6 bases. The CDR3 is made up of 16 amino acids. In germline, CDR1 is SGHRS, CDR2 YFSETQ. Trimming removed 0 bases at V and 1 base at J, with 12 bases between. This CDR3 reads CASSLEYGGGTDTQYF. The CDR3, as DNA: TGCGCCAGCAGCTTGGAATACGGCGGGGGCACAGATACGCAGTATTTT.

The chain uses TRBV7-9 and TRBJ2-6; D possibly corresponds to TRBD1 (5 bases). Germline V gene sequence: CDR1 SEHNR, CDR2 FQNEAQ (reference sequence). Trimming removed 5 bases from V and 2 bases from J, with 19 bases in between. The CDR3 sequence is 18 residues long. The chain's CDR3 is CASSGQGYVSAGANVLTF. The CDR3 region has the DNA TGTGCCAGCAGCGGGCAGGGATACGTCTCGGCTGGGGCCAACGTCCTGACTTTC.

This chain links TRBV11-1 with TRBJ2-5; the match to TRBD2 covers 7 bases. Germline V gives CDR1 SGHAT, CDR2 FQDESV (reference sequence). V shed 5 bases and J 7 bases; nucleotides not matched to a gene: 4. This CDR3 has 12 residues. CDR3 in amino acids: CASSPIAGTQYF. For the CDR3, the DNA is TGTGCCAGCAGCCCGATAGCGGGGACCCAGTACTTC.

In DNA form, the CDR3 reads TGTGCCAGCAGTTTACGGGTGGACTATGGCTACACCTTC. Its translation is CASSLRVDYGYTF. This chain joins TRBV12-3 or TRBV12-4 and TRBJ1-2; D not certain. The ends were cut back, 2 bases at V and 3 bases at J, with 7 bases in the middle. The CDR3 totals 13 residues.

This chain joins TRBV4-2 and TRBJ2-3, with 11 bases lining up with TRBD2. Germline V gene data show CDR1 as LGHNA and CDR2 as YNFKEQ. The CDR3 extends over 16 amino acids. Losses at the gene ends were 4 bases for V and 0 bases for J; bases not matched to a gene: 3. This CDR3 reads CASSLSGGASTDTQYF. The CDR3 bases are TGTGCCAGCAGCCTTAGCGGGGGGGCCAGCACAGATACGCAGTATTTT.

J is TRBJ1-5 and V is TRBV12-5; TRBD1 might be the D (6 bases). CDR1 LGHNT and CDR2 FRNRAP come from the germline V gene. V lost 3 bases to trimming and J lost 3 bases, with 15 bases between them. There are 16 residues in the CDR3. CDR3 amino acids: CASGFILQGLNQPQHF. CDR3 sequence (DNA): TGTGCTAGTGGTTTCATCCTACAGGGCCTCAATCAGCCCCAGCATTTT.

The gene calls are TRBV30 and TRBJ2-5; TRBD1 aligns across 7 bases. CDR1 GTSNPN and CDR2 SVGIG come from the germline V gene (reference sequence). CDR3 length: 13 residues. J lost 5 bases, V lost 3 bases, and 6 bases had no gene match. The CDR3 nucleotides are TGTGCCTGGAGACTCAGGGGGACCGAGACCCAGTACTTC. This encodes CAWRLRGTETQYF.

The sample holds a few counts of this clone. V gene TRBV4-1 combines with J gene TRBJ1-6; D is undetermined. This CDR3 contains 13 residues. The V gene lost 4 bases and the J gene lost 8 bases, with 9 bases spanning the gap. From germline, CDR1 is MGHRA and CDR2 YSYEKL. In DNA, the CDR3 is TGCGCCAGCAGCCTTAAGAGGGATTCACCCCTCCACTTT. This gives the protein CASSLKRDSPLHF.

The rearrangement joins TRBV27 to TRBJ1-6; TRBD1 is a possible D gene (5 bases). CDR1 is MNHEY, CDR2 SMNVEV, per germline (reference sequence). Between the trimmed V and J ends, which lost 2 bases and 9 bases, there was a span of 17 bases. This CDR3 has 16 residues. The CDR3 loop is CASSLPPAGWGSPLHF. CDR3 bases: TGTGCCAGCAGTTTACCCCCCGCAGGGTGGGGTTCACCCCTCCACTTT.

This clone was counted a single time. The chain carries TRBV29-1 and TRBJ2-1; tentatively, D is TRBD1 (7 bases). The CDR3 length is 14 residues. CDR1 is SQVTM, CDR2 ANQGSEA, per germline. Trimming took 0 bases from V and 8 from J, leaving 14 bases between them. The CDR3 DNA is TGCAGCGTTGAAGAGGCAGGGGGGAGCGATGAGCAGTTCTTC. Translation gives CSVEEAGGSDEQFF.

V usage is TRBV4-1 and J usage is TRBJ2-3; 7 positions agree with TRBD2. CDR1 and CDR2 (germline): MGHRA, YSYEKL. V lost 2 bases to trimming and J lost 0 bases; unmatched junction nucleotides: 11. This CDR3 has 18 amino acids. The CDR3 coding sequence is TGCGCCAGCAGCCAAAAGCGGGGTAGCGGTACTAGCACAGATACGCAGTATTTT. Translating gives CASSQKRGSGTSTDTQYF.

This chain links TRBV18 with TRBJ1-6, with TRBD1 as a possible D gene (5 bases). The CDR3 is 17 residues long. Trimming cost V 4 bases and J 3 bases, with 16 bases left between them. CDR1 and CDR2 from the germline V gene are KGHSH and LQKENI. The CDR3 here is CASSRAGQTFYNSPLHF. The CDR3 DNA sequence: TGTGCCAGCTCACGGGCGGGGCAAACATTCTATAATTCACCCCTCCACTTT.

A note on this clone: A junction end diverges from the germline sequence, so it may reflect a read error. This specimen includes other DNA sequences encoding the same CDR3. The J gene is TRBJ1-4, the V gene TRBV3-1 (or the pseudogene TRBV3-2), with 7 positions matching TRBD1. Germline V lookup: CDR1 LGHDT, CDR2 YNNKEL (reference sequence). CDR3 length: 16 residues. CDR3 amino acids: CASSQEGQATNEKLFF. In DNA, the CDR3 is TGTGCCAGCAGCCAAGAAGGACAGGCAACTAATGAAAAACTATTTTTT.

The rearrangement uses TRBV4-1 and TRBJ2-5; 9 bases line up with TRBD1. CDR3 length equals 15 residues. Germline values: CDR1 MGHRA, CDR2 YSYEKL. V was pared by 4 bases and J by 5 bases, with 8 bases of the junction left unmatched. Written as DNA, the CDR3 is TGCGCCAGCAGCCCGACCGCCGGGACAGGGGAGACCCAGTACTTC. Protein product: CASSPTAGTGETQYF.

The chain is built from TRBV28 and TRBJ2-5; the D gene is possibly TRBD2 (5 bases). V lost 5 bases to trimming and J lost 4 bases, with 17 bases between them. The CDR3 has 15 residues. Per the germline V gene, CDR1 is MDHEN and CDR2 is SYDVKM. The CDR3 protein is CASSLSGRTRETQYF. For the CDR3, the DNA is TGTGCCAGCAGTCTCTCCGGTAGGACTCGAGAGACCCAGTACTTC.

The DNA for the CDR3 is TGCAGCGTTAGGGGCAGTCAAGAGACCCAGTACTTC. Translated, it gives CSVRGSQETQYF. V is TRBV29-1 and J is TRBJ2-5; TRBD1 is a possible D gene (5 bases). Trimming left V 5 bases short and J 2 bases short, with 9 bases between. The CDR3 length is 12 residues. CDR1 is SQVTM, CDR2 ANQGSEA, per germline.

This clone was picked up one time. The CDR3 sequence: CASSVMWGGDSGANVLTF. Here the CDR3 DNA reads TGTGCCAGCAGTGTAATGTGGGGAGGTGACTCTGGGGCCAACGTCCTGACTTTC. The rearrangement joins TRBV6-1 to TRBJ2-6; weak D call: TRBD2 (6 bases). V was pared by 4 bases and J by 0 bases, with 16 bases between. The CDR3 sequence is 18 residues long. Germline lookup yields CDR1 MNHNS and CDR2 SASEGT.

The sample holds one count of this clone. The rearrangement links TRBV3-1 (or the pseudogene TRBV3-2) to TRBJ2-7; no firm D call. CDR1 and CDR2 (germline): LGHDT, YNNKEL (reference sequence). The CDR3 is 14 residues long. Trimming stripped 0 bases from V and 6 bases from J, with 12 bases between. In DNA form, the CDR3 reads TGTGCCAGCAGCCAAGAAGCTAACGCCGGCGAGCAGTACTTC. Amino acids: CASSQEANAGEQYF.

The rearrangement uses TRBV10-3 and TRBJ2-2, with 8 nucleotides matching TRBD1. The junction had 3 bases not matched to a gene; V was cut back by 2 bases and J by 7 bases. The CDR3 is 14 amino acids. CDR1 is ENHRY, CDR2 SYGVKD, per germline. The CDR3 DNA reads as TGTGCCATCAGTGAGGACAGGGGAGGCGGGGAGCTGTTTTTT. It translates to CAISEDRGGGELFF.

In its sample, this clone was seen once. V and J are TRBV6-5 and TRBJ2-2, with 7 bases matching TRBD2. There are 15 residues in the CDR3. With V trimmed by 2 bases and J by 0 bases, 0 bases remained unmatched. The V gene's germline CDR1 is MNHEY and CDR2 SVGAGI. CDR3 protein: CASSYRGANTGELFF. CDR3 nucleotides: TGTGCCAGCAGTTACCGGGGGGCGAACACCGGGGAGCTGTTTTTT.

The CDR3 protein is CASSGRPGVGEQYF. CDR3 sequence (DNA): TGTGCCAGCAGCGGACGGCCAGGGGTGGGTGAGCAGTACTTC. The V gene is TRBV11-2, the J gene TRBJ2-7, with D tentatively TRBD1 (6 bases). The CDR3 length is 14 residues. V lost 5 bases, J lost 7 bases, and 18 bases lay in between. Germline V CDR1 and CDR2: SGHAT, FQNNGV.

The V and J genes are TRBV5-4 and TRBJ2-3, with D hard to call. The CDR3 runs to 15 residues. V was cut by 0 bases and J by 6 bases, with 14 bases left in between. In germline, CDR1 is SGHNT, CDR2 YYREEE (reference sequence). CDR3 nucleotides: TGTGCCAGCAGCTTGGAAGAATCGGTACCCGATACGCAGTATTTT. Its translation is CASSLEESVPDTQYF.

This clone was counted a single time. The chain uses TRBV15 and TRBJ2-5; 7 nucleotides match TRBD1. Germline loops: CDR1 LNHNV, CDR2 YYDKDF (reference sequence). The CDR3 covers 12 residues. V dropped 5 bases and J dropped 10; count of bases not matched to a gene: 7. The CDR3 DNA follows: TGTGCCACCAGCGCTACAGGGGATGGCCAGTACTTC. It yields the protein CATSATGDGQYF.